These 21 T cell receptor beta chains share one sample of origin, sequenced in a study of blood T cell repertoires in COVID-19. Generated by immunoSEQ multiplex PCR, the TCRdb table keeps only in-frame clones and is missing some. The data contain tens of thousands of clones, approximately 80% of them singletons. Sequencing used peripheral blood. Source of these receptors: a man between 65 and 85 years old with acute or convalescent COVID-19.

J is TRBJ2-6 and V is TRBV7-2; D is possibly TRBD1 (7 bases). V was cut by 5 bases and J by 0 bases, with 20 bases left in between. CDR3 length: 19 amino acids. Germline V gene data show CDR1 as SGHTA and CDR2 as FQGNSA. The CDR3 reads CASSGRTGGAGSGANVLTF. In nucleotides, the CDR3 is TGTGCCAGCAGCGGGCGGACAGGCGGGGCCGGCTCTGGGGCCAACGTCCTGACTTTC.

The gene calls are TRBV6-5 and TRBJ2-5; 10 nucleotides match TRBD1. Germline V CDR1 and CDR2: MNHEY, SVGAGI. This CDR3 region has 15 residues. J lost 5 bases, V lost 0 bases, and 3 bases had no gene match. The CDR3 reads CASSYSTGGQETQYF. The CDR3 region has the DNA TGTGCCAGCAGTTACTCGACAGGGGGCCAGGAGACCCAGTACTTC.

The rearrangement links TRBV19 to TRBJ2-2, with TRBD1 as a possible D gene (6 bases). Germline-derived CDR1 and CDR2 are LNHDA and SQIVND (reference sequence). The CDR3 consists of 14 residues. Trimming took 7 bases from V and 8 from J, leaving 17 bases between them. This CDR3 reads CASKVEWGTGELFF. CDR3 in DNA: TGTGCCAGTAAAGTAGAGTGGGGGACAGGGGAGCTGTTTTTT. The entire variable domain, with the rest obtained from reference TRBV19 and TRBJ2-2, is as follows: DGGITQSPKYLFRKEGQNVTLSCEQNLNHDAMYWYRQDPGQGLRLIYYSQIVNDFQKGDIAEGYSVSREKKESFPLTVTSAQKNPTAFYLCASKVEWGTGELFFGEGSRLTVL.

The V call is TRBV28, the J call TRBJ1-1; D ambiguous. The V end lost 2 bases, the J end lost 4 bases, and 8 bases lay between the germline ends. The CDR3 extends over 13 amino acids. The germline gives CDR1 MDHEN, CDR2 SYDVKM. The CDR3 protein is CASSLEVRTEAFF. Written as DNA, the CDR3 is TGTGCCAGCAGTTTAGAGGTTCGCACTGAAGCTTTCTTT.

The chain is built from TRBV18 and TRBJ1-1; TRBD1 is a possible D gene (6 bases). V was shortened by 2 bases and J by 1 base, with 11 bases between the two germline ends. This CDR3 spans 15 amino acids. Germline loops: CDR1 KGHSH, CDR2 LQKENI. The CDR3 reads CASSPGQWGNTEAFF. Here the CDR3 DNA reads TGTGCCAGCTCACCAGGACAGTGGGGGAACACTGAAGCTTTCTTT.

This chain connects TRBV5-1 to TRBJ1-4, with 9 bases that match TRBD1. Germline trimming cut 5 bases from V and 8 bases from J; bases unmatched to any gene: 13. The CDR3 sequence is 16 residues long. Germline-derived CDR1 and CDR2 are SGHRS and YFSETQ. The CDR3 sequence is CASSKGQGTSGEKLFF. The DNA of the CDR3 is TGCGCCAGCAGTAAGGGACAGGGTACTTCGGGGGAAAAACTGTTTTTT.

The chain couples TRBV4-3 to TRBJ1-2; D is possibly TRBD1 (5 bases). This CDR3 spans 15 amino acids. Trimming removed 0 bases from V and 7 bases from J, with 15 bases in between. Germline-derived CDR1 and CDR2 are LGHNA and YSLEER. The CDR3 DNA reads as TGCGCCAGCAGCCAAGAAGGCAGGGCCGAAACTGGCTACACCTTC. Its translation is CASSQEGRAETGYTF.

This clone was seen once. J is TRBJ2-1 and V is TRBV2, with 9 bases fitting TRBD2. With 7 bases clipped from V and 1 base from J, the junction kept 5 bases outside the gene matches. Germline CDR1 SNHLY, CDR2 FYNNEI. The CDR3 spans 15 residues. Here the CDR3 reads CASNPSGGSYNEQFF. CDR3 coding DNA: TGTGCCAGCAACCCAAGCGGGGGGTCCTACAATGAGCAGTTCTTC.

This clone was detected once. The chain recombines TRBV6-2 or TRBV6-3 with TRBJ2-2; D remains ambiguous. From germline, CDR1 is MNHEY and CDR2 SVGEGT. The CDR3 sequence is 12 residues long. Trimming shortened V by 6 bases and J by 9 bases, and 11 bases separated the two germline ends. The CDR3 DNA sequence: TGTGCCAGCAGCCCCAGTCTCCGGGAGCTGTTTTTT. It is translated as CASSPSLRELFF.

This chain uses TRBV5-8 with TRBJ1-5; TRBD1 matches at 8 bases. The trim removed 3 bases at V and 3 bases at J, leaving 5 bases unmatched. Germline CDR1 reads SGHTS; CDR2 reads YDEGEE. This CDR3 is 15 amino acids long. The CDR3 region is CASSSQGAVNQPQHF. The CDR3 bases are TGTGCCAGCAGCTCCCAGGGGGCTGTCAATCAGCCCCAGCATTTT. Together with reference TRBV5-8 and TRBJ1-5, the CDR3 gives the full variable domain: EAGVTQSPTHLIKTRGQQATLRCSPISGHTSVYWYQQALGLGLQFLLWYDEGEERNRGNFPPRFSGRQFPNYSSELNVNALELEDSALYLCASSSQGAVNQPQHFGDGTRLSIL.

The rearrangement links TRBV29-1 to TRBJ1-2, with 8 nucleotides matching TRBD1. Germline V gives CDR1 SQVTM, CDR2 ANQGSEA. This CDR3 spans 13 amino acids. V shed 7 bases and J 8 bases; nucleotides not matched to a gene: 12. The CDR3 protein is CSASLQGAGGYTF. In nucleotides, the CDR3 is TGCAGCGCAAGCCTTCAGGGGGCGGGCGGCTACACCTTC.

This rearrangement joins TRBV20-1 to TRBJ2-7; D ambiguous. Trimming took 3 bases from V and 6 from J, leaving 9 bases between them. CDR3 length: 11 residues. Germline CDR1 DFQATT, CDR2 SNEGSKA (reference sequence). The DNA for the CDR3 is TGCAGTGCTAGTACGGGTCTCGAGCAGTACTTC. Protein sequence: CSASTGLEQYF.

The chain couples TRBV2 to TRBJ2-7; maybe TRBD1 (5 bases). Germline CDR1 and CDR2: SNHLY and FYNNEI. The CDR3 is 15 residues long. V was clipped by 3 bases and J by 4 bases, with 16 bases between them. The CDR3 reads CASSDGWQGGYEQYF. For the CDR3, the DNA is TGTGCCAGCAGTGATGGATGGCAGGGTGGTTACGAGCAGTACTTC.

This clone occurred once. The V and J genes are TRBV6-5 and TRBJ1-5; D is unclear. Trimming left V 4 bases short and J 0 bases short, with 4 bases between. The CDR3 is 13 amino acids. The germline V gene has CDR1 MNHEY and CDR2 SVGAGI. The CDR3 is CASSSFSNQPQHF. CDR3 nucleotides: TGTGCCAGCAGTTCGTTTAGCAATCAGCCCCAGCATTTT.

This clone was counted only a few times. This sequence joins TRBV10-3 and TRBJ1-3; TRBD1 matches 9 bases. From germline, CDR1 is ENHRY and CDR2 SYGVKD. The CDR3 runs to 17 residues. The ends lost 10 bases at V and 0 bases at J; junction bases unmatched: 13. The CDR3 is CATWGQGLGPSGNTIYF. The CDR3 DNA reads TGTGCCACCTGGGGACAGGGACTCGGGCCCTCTGGAAACACCATATATTTT.

This clone is a singleton in its sample. This chain links TRBV30 with TRBJ2-7, with 10 bases that match TRBD1. Unmatched junction bases numbered 8, after V lost 0 bases and J lost 6 bases. The CDR3 totals 15 residues. Germline V gives CDR1 GTSNPN, CDR2 SVGIG (reference sequence). The CDR3 DNA sequence: TGTGCCTGGAGTGTACCTCGACAGGGGGCTAGCGAGCAGTACTTC. Amino acid sequence: CAWSVPRQGASEQYF. Full variable domain (rest looked up from reference TRBV30 and TRBJ2-7): SQTIHQWPATLVQPVGSPLSLECTVEGTSNPNLYWYRQAAGRGLQLLFYSVGIGQISSEVPQNLSASRPQDRQFILSSKKLLLSDSGFYLCAWSVPRQGASEQYFGPGTRLTVT.

V is TRBV24-1 and J is TRBJ1-2; D not certain. The CDR3 is 16 residues long. In germline, CDR1 is KGHDR, CDR2 SFDVKD. Trimming pared 8 bases from V and 0 bases from J, leaving 18 bases between. The CDR3 DNA sequence: TGTGCCACCACGCCGCCCCCGCCGGACTCTAACTATGGCTACACCTTC. Protein: CATTPPPPDSNYGYTF.

The CDR3 nucleotides read TGTGCCATCAGACAGGGGGTGGAGGATGGCTACACCTTC. Its translation: CAIRQGVEDGYTF. The J gene is TRBJ1-2, the V gene TRBV10-3; 8 bases agree with TRBD1. V was pared by 6 bases and J by 6 bases, with 6 bases of the junction left unmatched. The CDR3 is made up of 13 amino acids. CDR1 and CDR2 (germline): ENHRY, SYGVKD.

This clone has just a few counts. This chain uses TRBV15 with TRBJ1-2; a possible D gene is TRBD1 (5 bases). Germline V CDR1 and CDR2: LNHNV, YYDKDF (reference sequence). V was clipped by 1 base and J by 7 bases, with 13 bases between them. This CDR3 is built from 14 residues. CDR3 in amino acids: CATSRAQARGGYTF. CDR3 bases: TGTGCCACCAGCAGAGCACAGGCTAGAGGTGGCTACACCTTC.

The rearrangement links TRBV6-5 to TRBJ2-7; 7 bases line up with TRBD2. The junction had 6 bases not matched to a gene; V was cut back by 11 bases and J by 2 bases. This CDR3 has 12 amino acids. Germline CDR1 is MNHEY and CDR2 is SVGAGI. The CDR3 is CASRGLPYEQYF. The CDR3 nucleotides are TGTGCCTCGCGGGGGTTACCCTACGAGCAGTACTTC.

V usage is TRBV3-1 (or the pseudogene TRBV3-2) and J usage is TRBJ2-3; the match to TRBD2 covers 10 bases. V shed 1 base, J shed 7 bases, and the junction held 8 bases outside the gene matches. Germline loops: CDR1 LGHDT, CDR2 YNNKEL (reference sequence). This CDR3 region has 16 residues. The CDR3 DNA is TGTGCCAGCAGCCAAGCGGGGCTAGCGGGAGTAAATACGCAGTATTTT. It translates to CASSQAGLAGVNTQYF.